The 17 T cell receptor beta chains presented below share a single source sample, sequenced in a study of cytomegalovirus exposure and HLA in healthy donors. The PCR contained 60 Vbeta and 13 Jbeta primers. The repertoire was sequenced with immunoSEQ multiplex PCR; TCRdb's copy has only in-frame clones and lacks some. The repertoire holds about 150,000 clones, about 10% seen once, with 1.8% in the top ten. What was sequenced was PBMCs. All receptors derive from a man over 45 in good health and CMV-seronegative.

J is TRBJ2-5 and V is TRBV21-1; TRBD1 reflects the table's D call only, with no check against the DNA. TRBV21-1 represents a pseudogene. The CDR3 length is 15 residues. The CDR3 DNA sequence: TGTGCCAGCAGTAATTTACCACAGGCGGCGCCTTTAGAGTACTTC. Its translation is CASSNLPQAAPLEYF.

The chain combines TRBV27 with TRBJ2-6; D ambiguous. The CDR3 covers 17 residues. The V end lost 4 bases, the J end lost 1 base, and 14 bases lay between the germline ends. The germline CDR1 and CDR2 sequences are MNHEY and SMNVEV (reference sequence). The DNA for the CDR3 is TGTGCCAGCAGTTCCGGGTCCCAAAAATCTGGGGCCAACGTCCTGACTTTC. Residues: CASSSGSQKSGANVLTF.

The chain recombines TRBV19 with TRBJ2-3; 14 bases match TRBD2. The germline CDR1 and CDR2 sequences are LNHDA and SQIVND (reference sequence). The CDR3 consists of 14 residues. J gave up 6 bases and V 7 bases, and 3 bases lay outside the gene matches. The CDR3: CASKTSGGADTQYF. CDR3 bases: TGTGCCAGTAAGACTAGCGGGGGGGCCGATACGCAGTATTTT.

This clone has only a few counts. V usage is TRBV2 and J usage is TRBJ1-6; D may be TRBD1 (6 bases). CDR1 is SNHLY and CDR2 is FYNNEI in the germline V gene. The CDR3 loop spans 14 amino acids. Trimming stripped 5 bases from V and 9 bases from J, with 14 bases between. The chain's CDR3 is CASSRTETGSPLHF. In DNA, the CDR3 is TGTGCCAGCAGTCGGACAGAAACAGGTTCACCCCTCCACTTT.

J is TRBJ1-5 and V is TRBV6-1; D is perhaps TRBD1 (5 bases). Germline V gene lookup returns CDR1 MNHNS and CDR2 SASEGT. Trimming cost V 0 bases and J 2 bases, with 14 bases left between them. The CDR3 sequence is 17 residues long. CDR3 DNA sequence: TGTGCCAGCAGTGAAGCCCGACAGCCTTTTGGCAATCAGCCCCAGCATTTT. As protein: CASSEARQPFGNQPQHF.

This clone was seen a few times. The V and J genes are TRBV5-4 and TRBJ1-2; no reliable D call. CDR1 is SGHNT, CDR2 YYREEE, per germline (reference sequence). The CDR3 runs 13 residues. The V and J ends lost 3 bases and 0 bases respectively, with 6 bases between them. The CDR3 is CASSSTSNYGYTF. CDR3 nucleotides: TGTGCCAGCAGCTCGACATCTAACTATGGCTACACCTTC.

The chain joins TRBV6-1 to TRBJ2-5; the match to TRBD1 covers 10 bases. The J call may be in error: the DNA end matches TRBJ2-7 better. The CDR3 contains 17 residues. Germline V gene lookup returns CDR1 MNHNS and CDR2 SASEGT. This CDR3 reads CASSEESGTGAPYEQYF. The CDR3 DNA reads as TGTGCCAGCAGTGAAGAATCCGGGACAGGGGCTCCCTACGAGCAGTACTTC.

The chain combines TRBV5-8 with TRBJ2-7; D might be TRBD2 (6 bases). CDR1 SGHTS and CDR2 YDEGEE come from the germline V gene. V gave up 0 bases and J gave up 5 bases, with 18 bases separating them. This CDR3 region has 16 residues. The CDR3 region is CASSLVRGSLPDEQYF. The CDR3 DNA reads TGTGCCAGCAGCTTGGTCCGGGGGAGCCTTCCTGACGAGCAGTACTTC.

V gene TRBV30 combines with J gene TRBJ2-5; maybe TRBD2 (6 bases). CDR1 and CDR2 from the germline V gene are GTSNPN and SVGIG (reference sequence). Trimming left V 3 bases short and J 4 bases short, with 12 bases between. The CDR3 is 13 residues long. This CDR3 is CAWSRGLAETQYF. The CDR3 DNA sequence: TGTGCCTGGAGCCGGGGACTCGCAGAGACCCAGTACTTC.

The J gene is TRBJ2-5, the V gene TRBV6-5, with TRBD1 identical over 10 bases. V lost 5 bases to trimming and J lost 6 bases; unmatched junction nucleotides: 9. Germline V CDR1 and CDR2: MNHEY, SVGAGI. The CDR3 is 15 residues long. The CDR3 region has the DNA TGTGCCAGCAGTACGCCGGGACAGGGGAGAAAGACCCAGTACTTC. Amino acid sequence: CASSTPGQGRKTQYF.

The rearrangement links TRBV27 to TRBJ2-2; D is unresolved. The length of the CDR3 is 13 residues. The germline V and J ends were trimmed by 3 bases and 12 bases, with 14 bases remaining between them. Looked up from germline, CDR1 is MNHEY and CDR2 is SMNVEV (reference sequence). The CDR3 bases are TGTGCCAGCAGTTTCCTCGGCCGTACTAAGCTGTTTTTT. Its protein is CASSFLGRTKLFF.

This clone was detected only once. The CDR3 DNA reads as TGTGCCAGCAGCTTTGGGCAGGGGGCTGGAAACACCATATATTTT. Residues: CASSFGQGAGNTIYF. The chain couples TRBV5-6 to TRBJ1-3; 7 bases match TRBD1. The V and J ends lost 2 bases and 2 bases, in that order; junction bases with no gene match: 4. CDR3 length: 15 amino acids. Per the germline V gene, CDR1 is SGHDT and CDR2 is YYEEEE.

This clone was detected a few times. The chain is built from TRBV5-1 and TRBJ2-1, with 8 bases lining up with TRBD1. The germline V gene encodes CDR1 SGHRS and CDR2 YFSETQ. The junction had 9 bases not matched to a gene; V was cut back by 4 bases and J by 6 bases. This CDR3 has 15 amino acids. The CDR3 DNA reads TGCGCCAGCAGCACCGGACAGGGCGGGATCAATGAGCAGTTCTTC. Encoded protein: CASSTGQGGINEQFF.

There are a few counts of this clone. V usage is TRBV28 and J usage is TRBJ2-7, with 10 nucleotides matching TRBD1. The CDR3 sequence is 18 residues long. Looked up from germline, CDR1 is MDHEN and CDR2 is SYDVKM. The V and J ends lost 6 bases and 7 bases, in that order; junction bases with no gene match: 21. The DNA of the CDR3 is TGTGCCAGCAGACCATCCCTGGGACAGGGGCCAAGCGGAGATGAGCAGTACTTC. Encoded protein: CASRPSLGQGPSGDEQYF.

J is TRBJ2-3 and V is TRBV5-1; TRBD2 matches at 7 bases. Germline CDR1 and CDR2: SGHRS and YFSETQ. J lost 3 bases, V lost 3 bases, and 7 bases had no gene match. The CDR3 spans 15 residues. CDR3 nucleotides: TGCGCCAGCAGCTCCCCACCCGGGGGGACAGATACGCAGTATTTT. It yields the protein CASSSPPGGTDTQYF. Full variable domain (remainder filled in from reference TRBV5-1 and TRBJ2-3): KAGVTQTPRYLIKTRGQQVTLSCSPISGHRSVSWYQQTPGQGLQFLFEYFSETQRNKGNFPGRFSGRQFSNSRSEMNVSTLELGDSALYLCASSSPPGGTDTQYFGPGTRLTVL.

This chain links TRBV21-1 with TRBJ2-5; TRBD1 reflects the table's D call only, with no check against the DNA. TRBV21-1 is a listed pseudogene. The CDR3 is 15 amino acids. The CDR3 region is CASSKGRDSQETQYF. DNA for the CDR3: TGTGCCAGCAGCAAAGGCCGGGACAGCCAAGAGACCCAGTACTTC.

This clone was counted a few times. CDR3 protein: CASSQVASGGAVDIQYF. CDR3 nucleotide sequence: TGTGCCAGCAGCCAAGTGGCTAGCGGGGGGGCCGTGGACATTCAGTACTTC. The chain links TRBV4-2 to TRBJ2-4, with 12 bases fitting TRBD2. Per germline, CDR1 LGHNA and CDR2 YNFKEQ. J lost 8 bases, V lost 1 base, and 9 bases had no gene match. There are 17 residues in the CDR3.